The 4 T cell receptor beta chains in this list originate from one sample, sequenced in a study of T cells in Graves' hyperthyroidism and ophthalmopathy. Researchers took RNA transcripts and amplified the TCR beta CDR3 regions from them. A first-round RT-PCR of the TCR CDR3 used the HTBI primer set. TCRdb re-derived calls from the multiplex PCR reads in MiXCR, one entry per CDR3 protein. The sample shows 250,000 to 300,000 distinct CDR3 sequences, roughly 13% of them seen only once. The sample comprised blood. These receptors all come from a middle-aged woman with Graves' hyperthyroidism.

This clonotype was observed at least ten times. The rearrangement joins TRBV12-5 to TRBJ1-1; D is unresolved. In germline, CDR1 is LGHNT, CDR2 FRNRAP. The CDR3 runs to 13 residues. With 1 base removed from V and 5 bases from J, the gap between germline ends came to 8 bases. CDR3 in amino acids: CASGLDLRTEAFF. The CDR3 DNA sequence: TGTGCTAGTGGTTTGGACCTGAGGACTGAAGCTTTCTTT.

This clonotype was counted many times. The chain is built from TRBV20-1 and TRBJ2-2; 7 bases line up with TRBD2. Germline V CDR1 and CDR2: DFQATT, SNEGSKA (reference sequence). Germline trimming cut 7 bases from V and 4 bases from J; bases unmatched to any gene: 9. The length of the CDR3 is 14 residues. The CDR3 sequence is CSVQAGSRTGELFF. The DNA of the CDR3 is TGCAGTGTTCAAGCGGGGTCCCGCACCGGGGAGCTGTTTTTT.

This clonotype was detected ten times or more. The V and J genes are TRBV7-9 and TRBJ2-7; tentative D call: TRBD1 (6 bases). Trimming stripped 5 bases from V and 1 base from J, with 12 bases between. The CDR3 extends over 14 amino acids. CDR1 and CDR2 from the germline V gene are SEHNR and FQNEAQ (reference sequence). The CDR3: CASSTSDSSYEQYF. The CDR3 nucleotides are TGTGCCAGCAGCACATCGGACAGTTCCTACGAGCAGTACTTC.

The table lists this clonotype with a few counts. The CDR3 protein is CASSPPPSGGLDTQYF. CDR3 nucleotide sequence: TGTGCCAGCTCACCACCGCCTAGCGGGGGCCTTGATACGCAGTATTTT. This chain connects TRBV18 to TRBJ2-3, with 10 bases aligning to TRBD2. The CDR3 is made up of 16 amino acids. In germline, CDR1 is KGHSH, CDR2 LQKENI. Trimming cost V 0 bases and J 6 bases; bases outside gene matches: 6.